These 30 T cell receptor beta chains share one sample of origin, sequenced in a study of T-cell reconstitution after alpha-beta-depleted transplantation in children. Preparation of the TCRbeta library was carried out with unique molecular identifiers. A single record per CDR3 protein comes from TCRdb applying MiXCR to the PCR reads. The repertoire consists of approximately 490,000 distinct CDR3 sequences, with under 12% occurring once and the leading ten covering just over 2%. The sequencing used PBMCs, collected before TCRalphabeta/CD19-depleted stem cell transplant. The receptor set was obtained from a child aged 2-15 years with inherited bone marrow failure, due to receive a stem cell transplant.

This chain links TRBV20-1 with TRBJ2-3; 9 bases line up with TRBD1. Germline lookup yields CDR1 DFQATT and CDR2 SNEGSKA (reference sequence). The CDR3 covers 13 residues. V gave up 6 bases and J gave up 5 bases; unmatched junction bases: 6. The chain's CDR3 is CSASGTGIDTQYF. The CDR3, as DNA: TGCAGTGCCTCCGGGACAGGGATAGATACGCAGTATTTT.

The CDR3 nucleotides are TGTGCCAGCAGCCCCCCGCTAGCGGGATTCGACGAGCAGTACTTC. This gives the protein CASSPPLAGFDEQYF. The gene calls are TRBV6-1 and TRBJ2-7; 9 positions match TRBD2. Germline trimming cut 6 bases from V and 5 bases from J; bases unmatched to any gene: 11. Germline CDR1 MNHNS, CDR2 SASEGT. CDR3 size: 15 residues.

This clonotype was detected many times. V usage is TRBV19 and J usage is TRBJ1-5; 9 nucleotides match TRBD1. This CDR3 has 16 amino acids. V lost 3 bases and J lost 5; bases outside the gene matches: 8. Germline assignment: CDR1 LNHDA and CDR2 SQIVND (reference sequence). CDR3 coding DNA: TGTGCCAGTAGTATCTTGGATGGACAGGGGCATCAGCCCCAGCATTTT. Encoded protein: CASSILDGQGHQPQHF.

The sample holds many counts of this clonotype. V is TRBV9 and J is TRBJ2-7, with a possible D match to TRBD2 (6 bases). Trimming cost V 0 bases and J 7 bases, with 23 bases left between them. Looked up from germline, CDR1 is SGDLS and CDR2 is YYNGEE. This CDR3 is 17 amino acids long. The CDR3 coding sequence is TGTGCCAGCAGCGTAGGTGGCGGGGAAACCCTTGGGGGAGAGCAGTACTTC. It translates to CASSVGGGETLGGEQYF.

This sequence joins TRBV5-1 and TRBJ1-3; a possible D gene is TRBD1 (5 bases). V lost 0 bases and J 8 bases, leaving 6 bases between the germline ends. Germline loops: CDR1 SGHRS, CDR2 YFSETQ. The CDR3 contains 12 residues. The DNA for the CDR3 is TGCGCCAGCAGCTTGGAGGGACACACCATATATTTT. It specifies CASSLEGHTIYF.

This clonotype was counted at least ten times. CDR3 protein: CASSPRGVAVNEQFF. The CDR3 nucleotides are TGTGCCAGCAGCCCCCGCGGGGTAGCGGTCAATGAGCAGTTCTTC. J is TRBJ2-1 and V is TRBV12-3 or TRBV12-4, with D possibly matching TRBD2 (6 bases). The ends were cut back, 6 bases at V and 6 bases at J, with 18 bases in the middle. The CDR3 runs to 15 residues.

This clonotype was detected ten times or more. This chain links TRBV28 with TRBJ1-6; 7 positions agree with TRBD1. The germline V gene encodes CDR1 MDHEN and CDR2 SYDVKM. This CDR3 is 14 amino acids long. The V and J ends lost 5 bases and 9 bases, in that order; junction bases with no gene match: 7. The CDR3 loop reads CASSPQGTASPLHF. CDR3 bases: TGTGCCAGCAGTCCACAGGGGACGGCTTCACCCCTCCACTTT.

As concerns this clonotype: One end of the junction does not line up with germline, which may come from a read error. V and J are TRBV20-1 and TRBJ2-1, with 11 bases identical to TRBD2. Germline CDR1 is DFQATT and CDR2 is SNEGSKA (reference sequence). The CDR3 loop spans 11 amino acids. The CDR3 spells CRASGRFEQFF. Here the CDR3 DNA reads TGCAGAGCTAGCGGGAGGTTTGAGCAGTTCTTC.

This clonotype appeared many times. V gene TRBV6-2 or TRBV6-3 combines with J gene TRBJ2-7; 8 bases fit TRBD1. The V segment lost 4 bases and the J segment 11 bases; nucleotides outside the gene matches: 7. The germline gives CDR1 MNHEY, CDR2 SVGEGT. The CDR3 runs 12 residues. The CDR3 DNA reads TGTGCCAGCAGTTCCCTAGGGACAGGCAAGTACTTC. This gives the protein CASSSLGTGKYF.

This clonotype appeared many times. The genes are TRBV5-1 and TRBJ1-6; 12 bases align to TRBD1. This CDR3 has 17 amino acids. In germline, CDR1 is SGHRS, CDR2 YFSETQ. V trimming: 4 bases; J trimming: 5 bases; junction bases outside the gene matches: 7. The CDR3 reads CASSPGQGAIDNSPLHF. The CDR3 coding sequence is TGCGCCAGCAGCCCGGGACAGGGGGCCATCGATAATTCACCCCTCCACTTT. Combining the CDR3 with reference TRBV5-1 and TRBJ1-6 gives the whole variable domain KAGVTQTPRYLIKTRGQQVTLSCSPISGHRSVSWYQQTPGQGLQFLFEYFSETQRNKGNFPGRFSGRQFSNSRSEMNVSTLELGDSALYLCASSPGQGAIDNSPLHFGNGTRLTVT.

This clonotype was picked up many times. The chain has TRBV15 and TRBJ2-6; D is unresolved. Germline CDR1 LNHNV, CDR2 YYDKDF (reference sequence). V shed 1 base and J shed 3 bases, with 10 bases lying between them. The CDR3 spans 16 residues. CDR3 DNA sequence: TGTGCCACCAGCAGAGCCTCCAGTGGTGGGGCCAACGTCCTGACTTTC. Its translation is CATSRASSGGANVLTF.

The sample holds many counts of this clonotype. This CDR3 reads CSAQPQLAAQYF. The CDR3 DNA follows: TGCAGTGCTCAACCCCAATTGGCGGCTCAGTACTTC. The chain recombines TRBV20-1 with TRBJ2-4; unclear D gene. This CDR3 has 12 amino acids. Germline CDR1 is DFQATT and CDR2 is SNEGSKA (reference sequence). V was cut by 5 bases and J by 12 bases, with 17 bases left in between.

In its sample, this clonotype was seen many times. This chain connects TRBV14 to TRBJ2-6; D gene ambiguous. Trimming removed 7 bases at V and 4 bases at J, with 11 bases between. CDR1 is SGHDN, CDR2 FVKESK, per germline. This CDR3 has 14 amino acids. CDR3 loop: CASKDTTGANVLTF. The DNA for the CDR3 is TGTGCCAGCAAAGACACGACCGGGGCCAACGTCCTGACTTTC.

This clonotype was seen at least ten times. The chain links TRBV4-3 to TRBJ2-5; weak D call: TRBD1 (6 bases). CDR1 LGHNA and CDR2 YSLEER come from the germline V gene. There are 15 residues in the CDR3. The germline V and J ends were trimmed by 4 bases and 4 bases, with 16 bases remaining between them. The CDR3 nucleotides read TGCGCCAGCAGCCCCGAGCAGGGGAGTACAGAGACCCAGTACTTC. Translating gives CASSPEQGSTETQYF.

This clonotype appeared many times. This chain links TRBV7-6 with TRBJ1-5; possibly TRBD1 for D (6 bases). In germline, CDR1 is SGHVS, CDR2 FNYEAQ. V was pared by 2 bases and J by 5 bases, with 10 bases between. The CDR3 length is 14 residues. Here the CDR3 DNA reads TGTGCCAGCAGCTTACTGGGGGCCGATCAGCCCCAGCATTTT. Translated: CASSLLGADQPQHF. The whole variable domain, filled in from reference TRBV7-6 and TRBJ1-5, reads GAGVSQSPRYKVTKRGQDVALRCDPISGHVSLYWYRQALGQGPEFLTYFNYEAQQDKSGLPNDRFSAERPEGSISTLTIQRTEQRDSAMYRCASSLLGADQPQHFGDGTRLSIL.

Many counts were recorded for this clonotype. The genes are TRBV27 and TRBJ2-1; D is ambiguous. Germline V gives CDR1 MNHEY, CDR2 SMNVEV (reference sequence). V lost 5 bases and J lost 6, with 11 bases in between. The CDR3 is 13 residues long. CDR3 nucleotides: TGTGCCAGCAGTGAAAGTCCCGTCAATGAGCAGTTCTTC. This gives the protein CASSESPVNEQFF.

This clonotype was detected many times. This chain uses TRBV30 with TRBJ2-2; D is possibly TRBD2 (5 bases). CDR1 and CDR2 from the germline V gene are GTSNPN and SVGIG (reference sequence). Trimming shortened V by 0 bases and J by 5 bases, and 10 bases separated the two germline ends. The CDR3 is 14 residues long. The CDR3 protein is CAWSVQGGTGELFF. The CDR3, as DNA: TGTGCCTGGAGTGTACAAGGAGGAACCGGGGAGCTGTTTTTT.

This clonotype was seen many times. The chain links TRBV5-1 to TRBJ2-4, with unresolved D. Trimming removed 0 bases from V and 6 bases from J, with 10 bases in between. CDR3 length equals 14 residues. Looked up from germline, CDR1 is SGHRS and CDR2 is YFSETQ. CDR3 residues: CASSLGGSLNIQYF. The CDR3 DNA is TGCGCCAGCAGCTTGGGGGGTTCTCTAAACATTCAGTACTTC.

This clonotype showed up many times. This chain joins TRBV4-3 and TRBJ2-3; weak D call: TRBD2 (5 bases). Trimming removed 0 bases at V and 1 base at J, with 11 bases between. Germline CDR1 reads LGHNA; CDR2 reads YSLEER. This CDR3 region has 16 residues. Written as DNA, the CDR3 is TGCGCCAGCAGCCAAGATTACAGCGGCCGCACAGATACGCAGTATTTT. The encoded protein is CASSQDYSGRTDTQYF.

The rearrangement links TRBV28 to TRBJ2-7; D is unresolved. Germline V gene lookup returns CDR1 MDHEN and CDR2 SYDVKM. CDR3 size: 14 residues. Trimming cost V 4 bases and J 0 bases, with 10 bases left between them. The CDR3 nucleotides are TGTGCCAGCAGTTCACGGCCAGGCTCCTACGAGCAGTACTTC. Protein: CASSSRPGSYEQYF.

This clonotype occurred many times. This chain links TRBV20-1 with TRBJ1-5; 10 bases are a match to TRBD1. This CDR3 is built from 15 residues. Germline V gene data show CDR1 as DFQATT and CDR2 as SNEGSKA (reference sequence). The J segment lost 5 bases and the V segment lost 1 base, leaving 5 bases of the junction unmatched. CDR3 nucleotide sequence: TGCAGTGCTAGAGTTGGGACAGGGGTCCATCAGCCCCAGCATTTT. Protein sequence: CSARVGTGVHQPQHF.

This clonotype appeared many times. The genes are TRBV9 and TRBJ2-1; 8 bases line up with TRBD1. The germline V gene encodes CDR1 SGDLS and CDR2 YYNGEE. The CDR3 totals 14 residues. With 6 bases clipped from V and 4 bases from J, the junction kept 6 bases outside the gene matches. The CDR3 nucleotides are TGTGCCAGCAACGTCGGACAGGGTTACAATGAGCAGTTCTTC. This encodes CASNVGQGYNEQFF.

Worth noting for this clonotype: A read error may be the cause here, since a much bigger clone is one base away. This sequence joins TRBV3-1 and TRBJ2-1; 12 bases are a match to TRBD2. CDR1 is LGHDT, CDR2 YNNKEL, per germline (reference sequence). The CDR3 is 17 amino acids. The CDR3 sequence: CAGSQVSSGRAENEQFF. The CDR3 DNA reads as TGTGCCGGCAGCCAAGTGTCTAGCGGGAGGGCGGAAAATGAGCAGTTCTTC.

This clonotype was seen many times. V and J are TRBV10-3 and TRBJ2-1, with TRBD1 matching 7 bases. J lost 0 bases, V lost 6 bases, and 2 bases had no gene match. Germline V gene data show CDR1 as ENHRY and CDR2 as SYGVKD. This CDR3 is 14 amino acids long. CDR3 loop: CAIRQGSSYNEQFF. DNA of the CDR3: TGTGCCATCAGACAGGGGAGCTCCTACAATGAGCAGTTCTTC.

This clonotype turned up a few times. The chain recombines TRBV4-2 with TRBJ2-2, with D unclear. The V and J ends lost 1 base and 0 bases respectively, with 12 bases between them. The germline V gene has CDR1 LGHNA and CDR2 YNFKEQ. This CDR3 contains 17 residues. CDR3 DNA: TGTGCCAGCAGCCAAGTATTCGGAACCCCGAACACCGGGGAGCTGTTTTTT. Residues: CASSQVFGTPNTGELFF.

The chain couples TRBV27 to TRBJ2-1; 8 bases are shared with TRBD2. The CDR3 runs to 16 residues. From germline, CDR1 is MNHEY and CDR2 SMNVEV (reference sequence). Trimming removed 2 bases from V and 2 bases from J; junction bases left unmatched: 5. DNA for the CDR3: TGTGCCAGCAGTTTACGACTAGCGCTCCCCTACAATGAGCAGTTCTTC. Translating gives CASSLRLALPYNEQFF.

This clonotype was observed many times. CDR3 nucleotide sequence: TGTGCCACCAGTGGTAGCACAGATACGCAGTATTTT. Residues: CATSGSTDTQYF. The rearrangement joins TRBV24-1 to TRBJ2-3; D uncertain. The CDR3 spans 12 residues. V lost 5 bases to trimming and J lost 0 bases, with 2 bases between them. Germline V lookup: CDR1 KGHDR, CDR2 SFDVKD.

This clonotype came up many times. CDR3 region: CASSSLAGAPGELFF. CDR3 in DNA: TGTGCCAGCAGTAGTCTAGCGGGAGCCCCCGGGGAGCTGTTTTTT. The chain uses TRBV4-2 and TRBJ2-2; 10 bases match TRBD2. The CDR3 is made up of 15 amino acids. The germline gives CDR1 LGHNA, CDR2 YNFKEQ. With 6 bases clipped from V and 6 bases from J, the junction kept 7 bases outside the gene matches.

The CDR3 region is CSAREGLESNEQYF. The CDR3 DNA is TGCAGTGCTAGAGAGGGACTAGAGTCAAACGAGCAGTACTTC. The rearrangement joins TRBV20-1 to TRBJ2-7; 8 bases fit TRBD2. CDR1 is DFQATT and CDR2 is SNEGSKA in the germline V gene (reference sequence). The V segment lost 0 bases and the J segment 5 bases; nucleotides outside the gene matches: 6. The CDR3 totals 14 residues.

This clonotype was recorded at least ten times. The V gene is TRBV5-1, the J gene TRBJ1-2; TRBD1 agrees at 7 bases. The CDR3 totals 14 residues. Trimming at V came to 0 bases and at J to 8 bases, leaving 7 bases not matched to a gene. Per the germline V gene, CDR1 is SGHRS and CDR2 is YFSETQ. The CDR3 region has the DNA TGCGCCAGCAGCTTGGACAGGGGAAGTGAGGGCTACACCTTC. It encodes CASSLDRGSEGYTF.